What follows are 6 T cell receptor beta chains derived from one specimen sequenced in a study of T cells in Graves' hyperthyroidism and ophthalmopathy. Researchers amplified the TCR beta CDR3 regions from RNA transcripts. HTBI primers were employed in a first-round RT-PCR of the TCR CDR3. One entry per CDR3 protein results from TCRdb running MiXCR on the multiplex PCR reads. This table holds just over 550,000 distinct CDR3 sequences, about 45% found once. Sequencing input: peripheral blood or thyroid tissue (not recorded which). These receptors originate from a woman in her late teens or twenties with Graves' hyperthyroidism.

The table lists this clonotype with many counts. The chain couples TRBV9 to TRBJ1-1; D is undetermined. From germline, CDR1 is SGDLS and CDR2 YYNGEE. The germline V and J ends were trimmed by 3 bases and 1 base, with 4 bases remaining between them. This CDR3 contains 12 residues. The CDR3 spells CASSASNTEAFF. Here the CDR3 DNA reads TGTGCCAGCAGCGCCTCGAACACTGAAGCTTTCTTT. The full variable domain, in which reference TRBV9 and TRBJ1-1 provide the parts outside the CDR3, is DSGVTQTPKHLITATGQRVTLRCSPRSGDLSVYWYQQSLDQGLQFLIQYYNGEERAKGNILERFSAQQFPDLHSELNLSSLELGDSALYFCASSASNTEAFFGQGTRLTVV.

This clonotype was picked up many times. This chain connects TRBV10-3 to TRBJ1-6, with TRBD1 matching 7 bases. Germline CDR1 reads ENHRY; CDR2 reads SYGVKD. With V trimmed by 6 bases and J by 5 bases, 4 bases remained unmatched. This CDR3 has 14 residues. This chain's CDR3 is CAIRPTGNNSPLHF. The DNA for the CDR3 is TGTGCCATCAGACCGACAGGGAATAATTCACCCCTCCACTTT.

V usage is TRBV29-1 and J usage is TRBJ1-2; 7 bases match TRBD1. Trimming at V came to 3 bases and at J to 5 bases, leaving 3 bases not matched to a gene. Germline-derived CDR1 and CDR2 are SQVTM and ANQGSEA. The CDR3 spans 12 residues. Here the CDR3 reads CSVETGRYGYTF. In nucleotides, the CDR3 is TGCAGCGTTGAGACAGGGAGGTATGGCTACACCTTC.

A remark on this clonotype: Sequence at one end of the junction differs from germline and may be a read error. The chain links TRBV5-5 to TRBJ1-6; 7 bases fit TRBD1. The CDR3 extends over 14 amino acids. Germline V gene data show CDR1 as SGHKS and CDR2 as YYEKEE (reference sequence). The CDR3 DNA reads TGCGCCAGCAGCGTGGTCCAGGGGGTTGCCACCCTCCACTTT. Translated: CASSVVQGVATLHF.

V usage is TRBV19 and J usage is TRBJ2-7; 8 bases fit TRBD2. Germline lookup yields CDR1 LNHDA and CDR2 SQIVND (reference sequence). The CDR3 consists of 14 residues. With 3 bases clipped from V and 7 bases from J, the junction kept 8 bases outside the gene matches. The CDR3 DNA reads TGTGCCAGTAGTATCGGCGGGGGGAGCTGGGAGCAGTACTTC. Translation: CASSIGGGSWEQYF.

This clonotype was observed a handful of times. The germline gene is not matched at one end of the junction; a read error may be the cause. J is TRBJ1-5 and V is TRBV10-3; D not resolved. Germline CDR1 reads ENHRY; CDR2 reads SYGVKD. CDR3 size: 14 residues. As DNA, the CDR3 is TGTGCCAGCAGTGCGTATAGGGGCAATCAGCCCCAGCATTTT. Its translation: CASSAYRGNQPQHF.